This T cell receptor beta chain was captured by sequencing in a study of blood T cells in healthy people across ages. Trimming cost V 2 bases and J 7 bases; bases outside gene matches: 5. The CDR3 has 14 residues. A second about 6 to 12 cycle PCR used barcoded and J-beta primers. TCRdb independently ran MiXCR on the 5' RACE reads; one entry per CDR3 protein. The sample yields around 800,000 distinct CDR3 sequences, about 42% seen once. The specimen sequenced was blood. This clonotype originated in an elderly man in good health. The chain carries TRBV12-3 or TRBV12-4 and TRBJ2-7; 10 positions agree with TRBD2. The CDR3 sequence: CASSLMSGRGEQYF. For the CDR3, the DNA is TGTGCCAGCAGTTTAATGAGCGGGAGGGGTGAGCAGTACTTC.